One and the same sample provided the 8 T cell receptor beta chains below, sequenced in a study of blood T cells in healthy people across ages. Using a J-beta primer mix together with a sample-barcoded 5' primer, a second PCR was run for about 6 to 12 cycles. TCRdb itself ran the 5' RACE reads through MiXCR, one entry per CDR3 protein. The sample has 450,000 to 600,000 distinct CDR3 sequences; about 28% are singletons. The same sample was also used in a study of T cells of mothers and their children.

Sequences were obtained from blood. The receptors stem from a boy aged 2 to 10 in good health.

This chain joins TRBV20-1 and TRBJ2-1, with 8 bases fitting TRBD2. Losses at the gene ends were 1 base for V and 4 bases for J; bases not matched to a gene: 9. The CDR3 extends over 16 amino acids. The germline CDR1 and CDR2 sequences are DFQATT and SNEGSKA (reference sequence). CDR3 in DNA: TGCAGTGCTAGAGTTCCACGGGGGGGCGGGTACAATGAGCAGTTCTTC. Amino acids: CSARVPRGGGYNEQFF.

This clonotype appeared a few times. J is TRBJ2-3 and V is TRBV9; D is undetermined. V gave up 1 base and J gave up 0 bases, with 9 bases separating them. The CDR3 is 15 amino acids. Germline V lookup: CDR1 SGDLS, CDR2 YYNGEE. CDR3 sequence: CASSVKTSSTDTQYF. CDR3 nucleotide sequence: TGTGCCAGCAGCGTAAAGACCAGTAGCACAGATACGCAGTATTTT.

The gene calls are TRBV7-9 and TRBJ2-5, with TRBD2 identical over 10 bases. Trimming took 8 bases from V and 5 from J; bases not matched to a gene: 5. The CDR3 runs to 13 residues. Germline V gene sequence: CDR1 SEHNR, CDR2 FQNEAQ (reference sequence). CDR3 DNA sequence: TGTGCCAGCGGGCTAGCGGGGGATGAGACCCAGTACTTC. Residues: CASGLAGDETQYF.

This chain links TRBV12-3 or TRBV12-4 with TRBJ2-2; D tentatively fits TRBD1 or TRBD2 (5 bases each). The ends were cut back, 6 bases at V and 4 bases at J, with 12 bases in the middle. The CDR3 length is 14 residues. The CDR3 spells CASSFNGGTGELFF. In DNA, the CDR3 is TGTGCCAGCAGCTTTAATGGGGGCACCGGGGAGCTGTTTTTT.

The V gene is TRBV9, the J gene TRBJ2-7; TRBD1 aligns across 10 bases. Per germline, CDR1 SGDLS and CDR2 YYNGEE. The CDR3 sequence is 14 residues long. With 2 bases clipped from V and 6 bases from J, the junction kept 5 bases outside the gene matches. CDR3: CASSVTGGFGEQYF. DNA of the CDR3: TGTGCCAGCAGCGTGACAGGGGGCTTCGGCGAGCAGTACTTC.

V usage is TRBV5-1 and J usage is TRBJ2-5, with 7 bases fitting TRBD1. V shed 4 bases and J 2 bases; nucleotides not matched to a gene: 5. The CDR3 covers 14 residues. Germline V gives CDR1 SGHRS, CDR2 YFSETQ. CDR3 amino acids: CASSAWTGQETQYF. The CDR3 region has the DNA TGCGCCAGCAGCGCCTGGACAGGACAAGAGACCCAGTACTTC.

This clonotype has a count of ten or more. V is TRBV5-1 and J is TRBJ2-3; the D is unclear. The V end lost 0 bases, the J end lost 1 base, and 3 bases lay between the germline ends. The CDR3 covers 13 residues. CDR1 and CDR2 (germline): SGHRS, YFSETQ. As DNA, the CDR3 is TGCGCCAGCAGCTTGGTTGGCACAGATACGCAGTATTTT. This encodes CASSLVGTDTQYF.

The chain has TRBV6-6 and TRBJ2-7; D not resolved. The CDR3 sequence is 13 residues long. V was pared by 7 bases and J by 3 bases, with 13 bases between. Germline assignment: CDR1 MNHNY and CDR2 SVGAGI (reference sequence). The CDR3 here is CASILFPSYEQYF. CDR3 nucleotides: TGTGCCAGCATACTCTTTCCCAGCTACGAGCAGTACTTC.